This TCR beta chain appears in the sequencing data of a study of cytomegalovirus exposure and HLA in healthy donors (dated by TCRdb to the late 2010s). General notes on the study: In an earlier analysis of under 600 of the donors, around 290 Gb of sequence data and 90 million to 120 million unique TCR beta sequences from about 180 million T cells were reported. High-throughput TCR immunosequencing, statistical association of individual TCRs with disease status, and machine learning were combined to predict cytomegalovirus infection status. An early release that covered roughly 600 HLA-typed donors contained about 290 gigabases of sequencing data and 65 million to 100 million unique TCR sequences. Class I and class II HLA loci were covered by the typing at four-digit resolution. Rather than using new phenotypic data, the later analysis identified candidate immune exposures from TCR beta sequences and from how often those sequences occurred across donors. Several DR-DQ haplotypes were handled as single units for association and clustering, since linkage in the cohort was strong. Donor age, sex, ethnicity and CMV serostatus were collected together with the repertoire data. Genome-wide SNP genotypes for about 55% of the roughly 670 donors were used in a later genetic analysis, which treated that subset as a discovery cohort. In addition to the first cohort of around 670 subjects, a separate validation cohort of 130 or so different subjects was used. All discovery cohort repertoires had been generated using a single sequencing platform. To decide whether each TCR beta V gene segment behaved as functional or pseudogenic, an earlier analysis of 587 of the donors relied on high-throughput TCR beta sequencing. The study used immunosequencing to profile the T cell repertoires of several hundred subjects and linked those repertoires to cytomegalovirus serostatus. Among around 400 genotyped donors of the cohort, an average of approximately 240,000 unique TCR beta nucleotide sequences was sequenced per donor, of which about 18% were non-productive. The aim of the study was to test whether cataloging public T cell receptors could identify signatures of past pathogen exposure. The genetic ancestry cluster associated with self-reported Caucasian donors included roughly four fifths of the 350 to 500 genotyped donors. Typing coverage varied by locus: roughly 629-630 donors for A, B, C, DRB1 and DQB1; more than 500 for DQA1; about 600 for DPA1; fewer than 480 for DPB1. To study patterns of TCR occurrence, a later analysis re-analyzed previously published TCR beta repertoires from 650 to 750 donors and added high-resolution HLA genotyping.

The cohort was made up of under 800 healthy bone marrow donors. At the time of sampling, every cohort member was nominally healthy, though immune exposures that went unrecorded were likely present. The donor was CMV seronegative and was included in the group of several hundred seronegative cohort members. A peripheral blood sample was collected from each donor, and TCR beta sequencing was performed on peripheral blood mononuclear cells. Genomic DNA was extracted from the blood cell samples with the Qiagen DNeasy Blood Extraction Kit. A remark on this clone: The target of this receptor is not known. No per-base quality is available; no much larger clone lies one base away.

General study outcomes and caveats: A later analysis found that TCR association rates varied across HLA loci, with DRB1 alleles showing the most associated TCRs and HLA-C alleles the fewest. The classifier was reported to diagnose cytomegalovirus status with high specificity and sensitivity in both the original and validation cohorts. Assigning TCR associations to individual alleles was difficult when HLA alleles, especially DR and DQ, strongly co-occurred. In an earlier analysis of approximately 590 of the donors, most TCR beta V segments appeared in productive rearrangements about 90% or about 30% of the time, broadly matching IMGT annotations. Specific HLA alleles were associated with roughly 16,000 TCR beta sequences at a false discovery rate of 0.05 in a later analysis. In a later genetic analysis, a missense DCLRE1C variant was associated with V-gene and J-gene trimming of TCR beta chains, and the association was replicated in an independent cohort. A cluster of highly shared sequence variants was judged likely to represent a technical artifact of the sequencing pipeline. Because some donors lacked HLA typing at each locus, the association tests relied only on the typed subset. Correlated functional status among segregating V segments might reflect linkage disequilibrium, but an unknown experimental factor could not be ruled out. Only TCR beta chains were sequenced in this cohort, and the absence of alpha or paired-chain data limited detectable features. Because counts were too low, about 18 rarely observed V segments, including chromosome 9 orphons, were excluded from the earlier analysis of 587 of the donors. A few of the identified cytomegalovirus-associated TCR beta chains were confirmed in vitro to be specific for cytomegalovirus antigens. A later genetic analysis reported fewer N-insertions in productive TCRs among donors in an Asian-associated ancestry cluster than the approximately 670-donor mean. In the study, some 160 TCR beta chains were listed as associated with cytomegalovirus. In a later analysis, most CMV-associated TCR beta chains were found to appear HLA-restricted, with HLA associations seemingly driven largely by CMV exposure. Roughly uniform sequencing depth across donors was assumed in presence/absence analyses, although this assumption may not hold. The only immune exposure information available for the cohort was CMV serostatus. Compared with equally common non-associated chains, HLA-associated TCR beta chains in a later analysis were more clonally expanded and had lower generation probabilities. Most TCR sequences were observed very rarely across donors, whereas some public TCRs were present in many individuals. A further reported finding was that TCR beta sequences accurately predicted the HLA-A and HLA-B alleles for most subjects in the first cohort. It was suggested by the authors that the approach could potentially be generalized to other disease states and immunological phenotypes. Because the 87-base-pair reads could not distinguish some IMGT-functional V segments, including TRBV6-2 and TRBV6-3, those segments were excluded. According to a later analysis, parvovirus B19, influenza, CMV and Epstein-Barr virus appeared linked to several top co-occurrence clusters.

Taken from the germline V gene, the CDR1 and CDR2 loops are SGHRS and YFSETQ. Reading from cysteine to phenylalanine, the CDR3 counts 15 amino acids. Of the read, only the CDR3 DNA is kept; its 45 bases are in frame from base 1. Trimming takes 5 bases off V and 1 base off J; junction bases not matched to a gene: 5. The library was built by means of the immunoSEQ multiplex PCR assay. For the multiplex PCR, a mixture combining 60 forward primers for TCR Vbeta segments and 13 reverse primers for TCR Jbeta segments was used. A multiplex PCR assay on genomic DNA amplified the CDR3 region of rearranged TCR beta genes. On the Illumina HiSeq System, the amplified TCR beta libraries were sequenced as 87-base-pair reads. Concerning the study's data processing: A later analysis counted tens of millions of unique TCR beta chains across the roughly 700 repertoires, and approximately 11 million of these chains were shared by at least two donors. A nearest-neighbor algorithm error-corrected the raw reads and collapsed the reads into unique sequences, merging closely related sequences to remove PCR and sequencing errors. To assign V, D and J gene segments, CDR3 sequences were aligned to IMGT reference sequences. Each retained sequence needed at least a six-nucleotide match to both a V gene segment and a J gene segment. A rearrangement was called productive if the CDR3 had no stop codons and remained in frame with V and J, and every other rearrangement was called non-productive. Following IMGT convention, CDR3 was defined as the stretch from the second conserved V-encoded cysteine to the conserved J-encoded phenylalanine. The earlier analysis of some 580 of the donors excluded any sequence lacking an unambiguous match to a single V gene segment. An earlier analysis of 587 of the donors classified V segments as functional when productive rearrangements were above 56.7% and as segregating when the standard deviation between donors was above 5%. A statistical classification framework was built to diagnose cytomegalovirus status from the catalog of TCR beta chain sequences. V and J gene assignment, in a later analysis, came from comparing TCR nucleotide sequences with IMGT/GENE-DB human TR gene sequences. In a later analysis, CDR3 sequences and most-parsimonious VDJ recombination scenarios were assigned using the TCRdist pipeline. In a later analysis, each TCR beta chain was defined by its CDR3 amino acid sequence together with its V-gene family, and reads without a unique V-gene family were excluded. To address suspected cross-contamination and a sequencing artifact, a later analysis removed a few hundred highly shared, low-generation-probability nucleotide sequences. For each public chain, a later analysis derived a clonal expansion index from normalized ranks of inferred template counts within each repertoire. Generation probabilities in a later analysis came from a VDJ recombination model fitted to out-of-frame rearrangements, and those results were checked against IGoR. In a later analysis, TCR-TCR, TCR-HLA and TCR-CMV co-occurrence was scored with hypergeometric tests, and a repertoire-size bias correction was applied to TCR pairs. To estimate false discovery rates, a later analysis permuted the HLA or CMV assignments 20 times. In a later analysis, co-occurring TCRs were grouped using DBSCAN, and TCRdist sequence similarity was added for clustering within HLA-allele-positive subsets. Repertoires with fewer than 30,000 or more than 120,000 public chains, plus five repertoires with anomalous nucleotide sharing, were excluded from co-occurrence clustering. TCRdb stores this immuneACCESS table with in-frame sequences only. Part of the clones is absent; in the studies checked, under half of the shortfall reflects unresolved V genes, and no reason is known for the rest. V and J calls and clone size are those listed in that table; D and trimming were worked out from the DNA. The sample table contains about 170,000 clones; only one count was recorded for about four fifths of them. Clones ranked in the top ten supply about 0.76% of the sample.

Sequenced sample: PBMCs. The receptor was derived from a young woman in good health and CMV-seronegative. The chain couples TRBV5-1 to TRBJ2-5, and TRBD1 matches 10 of the central bases. The CDR3 protein is CASSKGQGRQETQYF. Here is the DNA: TGCGCCAGCAGTAAGGGACAGGGGCGCCAAGAGACCCAGTACTTC. When the CDR3 is completed using the reference TRBV5-1 and TRBJ2-5 genes on either side, the full variable domain is KAGVTQTPRYLIKTRGQQVTLSCSPISGHRSVSWYQQTPGQGLQFLFEYFSETQRNKGNFPGRFSGRQFSNSRSEMNVSTLELGDSALYLCASSKGQGRQETQYFGPGTRLLVL.